This TCR beta chain was sequenced for a study of T-cell reconstitution after alpha-beta-depleted transplantation in children. Study-level findings and limits: Several hundred expanded graft clones reportedly gave rise to the alpha-beta T cells present about two months after transplant. T-cell numbers and diversity one year post-transplant derived largely from freshly generated T cells.

J lost 8 bases, V lost 5 bases, and 12 bases had no gene match. CDR1 and CDR2 from the germline V gene are MDHEN and SYDVKM. The CDR3 sequence is 15 residues long. This clonotype was detected a few times. Its cognate antigen is unknown. Unique molecular identifiers were built into the TCRbeta library. TCRdb recomputed calls from the PCR reads with MiXCR, one row per CDR3 protein. The sample holds fewer than 1 million distinct CDR3 sequences, less than 20% seen once. The receptor was derived from a male patient younger than 18 who had a stem cell transplant for acute lymphoblastic leukemia, so the T cells may come from the graft donor. The V call is TRBV28, the J call TRBJ1-1; 9 nucleotides line up with TRBD1. The sequencing here drew on PBMCs, mostly from graft donor cells, taken 360 days after TCRalphabeta/CD19-depleted stem cell transplant. The DNA for the CDR3 is TGTGCCAGCAGTCTTCACGGGACAGGGAAGACCGAAGCTTTCTTT. It codes for CASSLHGTGKTEAFF.